This T cell receptor (beta chain) is from a study of blood T cell repertoires in COVID-19. For the study at large: COVID-19 samples, acute and convalescent, were from the United States, Italy and Spain. Sources were T cells, B-cell-depleted T cells, or PBMCs; the material itself was cDNA or gDNA.

CDR1 SSHAT and CDR2 FNYEAQ come from the germline V gene (reference sequence). The CDR3 is made up of 14 amino acids. Per the authors' pipeline: Nucleated cell counts were estimated from reference gene primer amplification. TCRdb keeps only in-frame clones here, not all; method: immunoSEQ multiplex PCR. V, J and clone size were drawn from that table, and D and trimming were deduced from the DNA. The table shows a few hundred thousand clones, with about 87% occurring only once. Details on this clone: A read error may account for a junction end that differs from germline.

The material sequenced was peripheral blood. The rearrangement uses TRBV7-7 and TRBJ2-1, with D possibly matching TRBD2 (5 bases). This clonotype originated in a man aged 55 to 70 who had recovered from COVID-19. This CDR3 is CASSLDTGNNEQFF. CDR3 coding DNA: TGTGCTAGCAGCTTAGATACGGGGAACAATGAGCAGTTCTTC.